These 2 T cell receptor beta chains were sequenced from one sample in a study of chemoradiotherapy in HPV16-positive cancers. The assay was immunoSEQ multiplex PCR, and TCRdb's table has in-frame clones only and misses some. The sample has under 7,500 clones; about 83% are singletons. Sequenced material: tumor tissue, taken from a patient who underwent chemoradiotherapy. The receptors originated from a human donor with HPV-associated anogenital cancer.

The chain is built from TRBV27 and TRBJ2-7, with unresolved D. The CDR3 length is 13 residues. Looked up from germline, CDR1 is MNHEY and CDR2 is SMNVEV (reference sequence). Trimming stripped 4 bases from V and 4 bases from J, with 11 bases between. This CDR3 reads CASSSDGLYEQYF. The CDR3 DNA reads as TGTGCCAGCAGTTCGGACGGGCTTTACGAGCAGTACTTC.

V gene TRBV6-5 combines with J gene TRBJ2-1; D is uncertain. The germline V gene encodes CDR1 MNHEY and CDR2 SVGAGI. The ends were cut back, 2 bases at V and 8 bases at J, with 13 bases in the middle. CDR3 size: 14 residues. CDR3 sequence reads: CASSYLSSFHEQFF. CDR3 nucleotides: TGTGCCAGCAGTTACCTCTCCTCTTTCCATGAGCAGTTCTTC.